A single sample is the source of the 31 T cell receptor beta chains below, sequenced in a study of shared clonotypes between healthy human individuals. The assay was immunoSEQ multiplex PCR, and TCRdb's table has in-frame clones only and misses some. Counted here are about 820,000 clones, 90% to 95% occurring once; the ten biggest clones make up under 30%. In the naive CD8 group, cells lacked CD45RO and were positively selected for CCR7, so terminally differentiated effector memory CD45RA+ cells were left out. The material sequenced was naive CD8+ T cells sorted from blood. These receptors were taken from a man aged 30 to 45 in good health.

A single count supports this clone. The chain employs TRBV14 and TRBJ2-3; D unresolved. Deletions cut 5 bases from V and 4 bases from J, with 4 bases between. The V gene's germline CDR1 is SGHDN and CDR2 FVKESK. The CDR3 runs 11 residues. CDR3 residues: CASSGADTQYF. The CDR3 DNA reads TGTGCCAGCAGCGGGGCAGATACGCAGTATTTT. Complete variable domain (other parts from reference TRBV14 and TRBJ2-3): EAGVTQFPSHSVIEKGQTVTLRCDPISGHDNLYWYRRVMGKEIKFLLHFVKESKQDESGMPNNRFLAERTGGTYSTLKVQPAELEDSGVYFCASSGADTQYFGPGTRLTVL.

This clone was seen just once. The chain has TRBV12-2 and TRBJ2-5; the listed D gene, TRBD2, was not tested against the DNA. TRBV12-2 is a documented pseudogene. The CDR3 covers 21 residues. This CDR3 is CASRLALGASGREVGLETQYF. The DNA of the CDR3 is TGTGCAAGTCGCTTAGCGCTAGGGGCTAGCGGGAGGGAGGTAGGTCTTGAGACCCAGTACTTC.

The chain couples TRBV11-2 to TRBJ2-6, with 12 bases identical to TRBD1. Losses at the gene ends were 0 bases for V and 1 base for J; bases not matched to a gene: 7. Germline assignment: CDR1 SGHAT and CDR2 FQNNGV. This CDR3 region has 20 residues. Here the CDR3 reads CASSLDKGQGASSGANVLTF. Written as DNA, the CDR3 is TGTGCCAGCAGCTTAGATAAGGGACAGGGGGCTTCATCTGGGGCCAACGTCCTGACTTTC. The whole variable domain, filled in from reference TRBV11-2 and TRBJ2-6, reads EAGVAQSPRYKIIEKRQSVAFWCNPISGHATLYWYQQILGQGPKLLIQFQNNGVVDDSQLPKDRFSAERLKGVDSTLKIQPAKLEDSAVYLCASSLDKGQGASSGANVLTFGAGSRLTVL.

The V call is TRBV15, the J call TRBJ2-5; TRBD1 or TRBD2 may be the D gene (6 bases each). CDR1 and CDR2 from the germline V gene are LNHNV and YYDKDF (reference sequence). The CDR3 is made up of 15 amino acids. V gave up 6 bases and J gave up 5 bases, with 19 bases separating them. This CDR3 is CATSHANREEETQYF. The CDR3 coding sequence is TGTGCCACCAGTCACGCAAACAGGGAGGAGGAGACCCAGTACTTC.

This chain links TRBV19 with TRBJ2-7, with a weak D call TRBD1 (6 bases). This CDR3 comprises 15 residues. Trimming left V 5 bases short and J 3 bases short, with 17 bases between. Germline V gene sequence: CDR1 LNHDA, CDR2 SQIVND (reference sequence). The CDR3 loop is CASSSLGAAGYEQYF. DNA for the CDR3: TGTGCCAGTAGTTCCCTGGGGGCCGCCGGCTACGAGCAGTACTTC.

The chain is built from TRBV4-3 and TRBJ1-1; 9 bases agree with TRBD1. Germline lookup yields CDR1 LGHNA and CDR2 YSLEER. The ends lost 1 base at V and 1 base at J; junction bases unmatched: 4. The CDR3 covers 16 residues. CDR3 loop: CASSQGRQGGNTEAFF. The CDR3 nucleotides read TGCGCCAGCAGCCAAGGTCGACAGGGGGGGAACACTGAAGCTTTCTTT.

The rearrangement joins TRBV10-3 to TRBJ2-2; 9 bases map to TRBD2. The CDR3 loop spans 18 amino acids. V lost 7 bases and J lost 6; bases outside the gene matches: 18. Germline V CDR1 and CDR2: ENHRY, SYGVKD. CDR3 sequence: CAITEIGLAGTIPGELFF. The CDR3 DNA reads as TGTGCCATCACCGAGATAGGCCTAGCGGGAACGATCCCCGGGGAGCTGTTTTTT.

V and J are TRBV4-1 and TRBJ2-7; D is undetermined. The ends were cut back, 3 bases at V and 2 bases at J, with 8 bases in the middle. Per the germline V gene, CDR1 is MGHRA and CDR2 is YSYEKL. This CDR3 comprises 13 residues. The DNA of the CDR3 is TGCGCCAGCAGCCACCGCCTAGCCTACGAGCAGTACTTC. This translates into CASSHRLAYEQYF.

The V call is TRBV9, the J call TRBJ2-1; D may correspond to TRBD1 or TRBD2 (6 bases each). V lost 1 base to trimming and J lost 2 bases, with 7 bases between them. Per germline, CDR1 SGDLS and CDR2 YYNGEE. This CDR3 contains 14 residues. The CDR3 DNA reads as TGTGCCAGCAGCGTAAGGGGGGCCTACAATGAGCAGTTCTTC. Its protein product is CASSVRGAYNEQFF. The entire variable domain, with the rest obtained from reference TRBV9 and TRBJ2-1, is as follows: DSGVTQTPKHLITATGQRVTLRCSPRSGDLSVYWYQQSLDQGLQFLIQYYNGEERAKGNILERFSAQQFPDLHSELNLSSLELGDSALYFCASSVRGAYNEQFFGPGTRLTVL.

The rearrangement uses TRBV7-9 and TRBJ2-1; 8 bases are shared with TRBD2. Germline V gene lookup returns CDR1 SEHNR and CDR2 FQNEAQ (reference sequence). The CDR3 totals 17 residues. Trimming removed 5 bases from V and 15 bases from J; junction bases left unmatched: 24. Here the CDR3 reads CASSLRQGGLAPPGPFF. DNA of the CDR3: TGTGCCAGCAGCCTCCGACAAGGAGGACTAGCCCCCCCTGGTCCGTTCTTC.

This clone was seen once. This chain joins TRBV7-9 and TRBJ2-2, with a possible D match to TRBD1 (5 bases). Germline CDR1 and CDR2: SEHNR and FQNEAQ (reference sequence). V was cut by 5 bases and J by 4 bases, with 14 bases left in between. The length of the CDR3 is 15 residues. CDR3 DNA sequence: TGTGCCAGCAGCCCAAGCCAGGGTACCACCGGGGAGCTGTTTTTT. Amino acid sequence: CASSPSQGTTGELFF.

In the case of this clone: Other DNA variants within this sample encode the same CDR3. The chain is built from TRBV11-2 and TRBJ2-7; no clear D. V was clipped by 1 base and J by 2 bases, with 6 bases between them. CDR1 SGHAT and CDR2 FQNNGV come from the germline V gene. The CDR3 is made up of 13 amino acids. The CDR3: CASSLVRAYEQYF. The CDR3 region has the DNA TGTGCCAGCAGCTTAGTTAGGGCCTACGAGCAGTACTTC.

A note on this clone: Within the sample, other DNA sequences also encode this same CDR3. The V call is TRBV27, the J call TRBJ1-5; no clear D. Trimming removed 0 bases from V and 2 bases from J, with 8 bases in between. This CDR3 is built from 15 residues. The germline V gene has CDR1 MNHEY and CDR2 SMNVEV (reference sequence). CDR3 loop: CASSLSGGGNQPQHF. As DNA, the CDR3 is TGTGCCAGCAGTTTATCGGGCGGAGGCAATCAGCCCCAGCATTTT.

The rearrangement joins TRBV4-1 to TRBJ1-2, with 8 positions matching TRBD1. Germline loops: CDR1 MGHRA, CDR2 YSYEKL. This CDR3 is 15 amino acids long. The ends lost 3 bases at V and 3 bases at J; junction bases unmatched: 6. The CDR3 spells CASSHGTGSYYGYTF. The CDR3 DNA follows: TGCGCCAGCAGCCACGGGACAGGTTCCTACTATGGCTACACCTTC.

The rearrangement joins TRBV25-1 to TRBJ2-1, with 7 bases matching TRBD1. The CDR3 loop spans 14 amino acids. J lost 7 bases, V lost 4 bases, and 7 bases had no gene match. Per the germline V gene, CDR1 is MGHDK and CDR2 is SYGVNS. The CDR3 spells CASSGPTGWNEQFF. CDR3 coding DNA: TGTGCCAGCAGTGGACCGACAGGGTGGAATGAGCAGTTCTTC.

This rearrangement joins TRBV9 to TRBJ1-3; tentative D call: TRBD1 (5 bases). Germline V gives CDR1 SGDLS, CDR2 YYNGEE. CDR3 length: 15 amino acids. With 3 bases removed from V and 0 bases from J, the gap between germline ends came to 10 bases. The CDR3 DNA follows: TGTGCCAGCAGCGACAGACAGTTCTCTGGAAACACCATATATTTT. It is translated as CASSDRQFSGNTIYF. Full variable domain (rest looked up from reference TRBV9 and TRBJ1-3): DSGVTQTPKHLITATGQRVTLRCSPRSGDLSVYWYQQSLDQGLQFLIQYYNGEERAKGNILERFSAQQFPDLHSELNLSSLELGDSALYFCASSDRQFSGNTIYFGEGSWLTVV.

As for this clone: The sample holds other DNA sequences that translate to the same CDR3. The chain carries TRBV4-1 and TRBJ2-7; D perhaps matches TRBD1 (5 bases). The CDR3 length is 14 residues. Germline CDR1 reads MGHRA; CDR2 reads YSYEKL. V dropped 0 bases and J dropped 0 bases, with 6 bases sitting between them. The CDR3 here is CASSQDRGSYEQYF. CDR3 nucleotide sequence: TGCGCCAGCAGCCAAGATAGGGGCTCCTACGAGCAGTACTTC.

The chain carries TRBV7-9 and TRBJ2-1; 10 bases map to TRBD2. The CDR3 consists of 16 residues. Germline V gene data show CDR1 as SEHNR and CDR2 as FQNEAQ (reference sequence). The junction had 8 bases not matched to a gene; V was cut back by 1 base and J by 8 bases. The CDR3 sequence is CASSLGLAGAGDEQFF. The CDR3 DNA reads TGTGCCAGCAGCTTAGGGCTAGCGGGAGCCGGGGATGAGCAGTTCTTC.

The chain carries TRBV2 and TRBJ2-5, with D possibly TRBD1 on 7 matching bases. The CDR3 is 14 residues long. V was pared by 8 bases and J by 1 base, with 14 bases between. The germline V gene encodes CDR1 SNHLY and CDR2 FYNNEI. This CDR3 is CASGGTVGQETQYF. For the CDR3, the DNA is TGTGCCAGCGGGGGGACAGTCGGCCAAGAGACCCAGTACTTC.

The V gene is TRBV28, the J gene TRBJ2-7, with D unresolved. The CDR3 totals 15 residues. V lost 3 bases and J 0 bases, leaving 12 bases between the germline ends. Germline V CDR1 and CDR2: MDHEN, SYDVKM. CDR3 residues: CASSLWTVSSYEQYF. The CDR3 coding sequence is TGTGCCAGCAGTTTGTGGACGGTGAGCTCCTACGAGCAGTACTTC.

This clone was counted a single time. The V call is TRBV4-3, the J call TRBJ2-3; 10 bases agree with TRBD2. The CDR3 runs to 18 residues. With 4 bases clipped from V and 0 bases from J, the junction kept 10 bases outside the gene matches. Germline CDR1 is LGHNA and CDR2 is YSLEER. The CDR3 DNA reads as TGCGCCAGCAGCCCCCGGGAAGCGGGAGGGCTAAGCACAGATACGCAGTATTTT. Its translation: CASSPREAGGLSTDTQYF.

The gene calls are TRBV15 and TRBJ2-7, with 8 bases that match TRBD1. After removal of 0 bases from V and 4 bases from J, the junction contained 5 bases not matched to a gene. Germline assignment: CDR1 LNHNV and CDR2 YYDKDF (reference sequence). This CDR3 contains 15 residues. CDR3 protein: CATSREPGGGYEQYF. The CDR3 bases are TGTGCCACCAGCAGAGAACCAGGGGGCGGGTACGAGCAGTACTTC.

V usage is TRBV28 and J usage is TRBJ2-5; D not certain. CDR3 length: 14 amino acids. Trimming removed 11 bases from V and 3 bases from J, with 19 bases in between. From germline, CDR1 is MDHEN and CDR2 SYDVKM. This chain's CDR3 is CAVSRNTREETQYF. CDR3 DNA sequence: TGTGCCGTAAGCAGGAATACACGCGAAGAGACCCAGTACTTC.

CDR3 DNA sequence: TGTGCCAGTAGTATGCCCCTAGCGGGAGTTCAGGGCGGGGAGCTGTTTTTT. It translates to CASSMPLAGVQGGELFF. The genes are TRBV19 and TRBJ2-2, with 10 positions matching TRBD2. CDR1 is LNHDA, CDR2 SQIVND, per germline (reference sequence). This CDR3 spans 17 amino acids. The ends lost 3 bases at V and 7 bases at J; junction bases unmatched: 11.

The chain uses TRBV28 and TRBJ2-7, with TRBD2 identical over 10 bases. The trim removed 2 bases at V and 4 bases at J, leaving 8 bases unmatched. CDR3 length: 16 residues. The germline V gene encodes CDR1 MDHEN and CDR2 SYDVKM. CDR3 protein: CASSLVVLAGEYEQYF. CDR3 nucleotides: TGTGCCAGCAGTTTAGTGGTGCTAGCGGGAGAGTACGAGCAGTACTTC.

This chain links TRBV27 with TRBJ1-2; 9 positions match TRBD1. Germline assignment: CDR1 MNHEY and CDR2 SMNVEV (reference sequence). With V trimmed by 4 bases and J by 6 bases, 9 bases remained unmatched. This CDR3 contains 15 residues. CDR3 residues: CASSSTLGTGNGYTF. The CDR3 DNA reads as TGTGCCAGCAGTTCAACCCTCGGGACAGGGAATGGCTACACCTTC.

The gene calls are TRBV30 and TRBJ2-7; 9 bases agree with TRBD1. The CDR3 contains 14 residues. With 4 bases clipped from V and 1 base from J, the junction kept 5 bases outside the gene matches. The V gene's germline CDR1 is GTSNPN and CDR2 SVGIG (reference sequence). CDR3 nucleotide sequence: TGTGCCTGGACCACCGGGACAGGGTCCTACGAGCAGTACTTC. Encoded protein: CAWTTGTGSYEQYF. The complete variable domain, with remaining parts taken from reference TRBV30 and TRBJ2-7, reads SQTIHQWPATLVQPVGSPLSLECTVEGTSNPNLYWYRQAAGRGLQLLFYSVGIGQISSEVPQNLSASRPQDRQFILSSKKLLLSDSGFYLCAWTTGTGSYEQYFGPGTRLTVT.

The V call is TRBV14, the J call TRBJ2-7; D is unresolved. Germline-derived CDR1 and CDR2 are SGHDN and FVKESK. This CDR3 has 13 amino acids. V was cut by 4 bases and J by 3 bases, with 10 bases left in between. The CDR3: CASSLRPFYEQYF. The CDR3 DNA sequence: TGTGCCAGCAGCCTTCGACCTTTCTACGAGCAGTACTTC.

The chain couples TRBV19 to TRBJ2-1; a weak D match, TRBD2 (5 bases). Germline CDR1 LNHDA, CDR2 SQIVND (reference sequence). Trimming took off 8 bases at V and 4 bases at J, with 12 bases between the two ends. The CDR3 consists of 13 residues. CDR3 bases: TGTGCCAGTTCTGCGGACTCTTACAATGAGCAGTTCTTC. The encoded protein is CASSADSYNEQFF.

This chain links TRBV28 with TRBJ2-1, with D perhaps matching TRBD2 (6 bases). V lost 0 bases and J 4 bases, leaving 16 bases between the germline ends. The germline V gene has CDR1 MDHEN and CDR2 SYDVKM. The CDR3 loop spans 17 amino acids. DNA of the CDR3: TGTGCCAGCAGTTTATGGCCTCGGGAGCGGAGGTACAATGAGCAGTTCTTC. This sequence encodes CASSLWPRERRYNEQFF.

The chain joins TRBV18 to TRBJ2-2; 7 nucleotides agree with TRBD1. J lost 1 base, V lost 2 bases, and 7 bases had no gene match. Germline values: CDR1 KGHSH, CDR2 LQKENI. This CDR3 spans 17 amino acids. CDR3 sequence reads: CASSPNRGEQNTGELFF. CDR3 sequence (DNA): TGTGCCAGCTCACCAAACAGGGGCGAACAGAACACCGGGGAGCTGTTTTTT.